This TCR beta chain stems from a study of graft-versus-host responses after intestinal transplantation (dated by TCRdb to the early 2020s). As for the study more broadly: The transplants that recipients received were multivisceral, liver-intestinal, or isolated intestinal. Every recipient was given anti-thymocyte globulin induction, then maintenance tacrolimus and steroids for roughly 3 years. After intestinal transplantation, graft-versus-host and host-versus-graft alloreactive T cell clones in the graft, circulation and bone marrow were tracked using bulk TCR-beta CDR3 sequencing. Alloreactive clones were identified by sequencing pre-transplant mixed lymphocyte reaction products and comparing these products with unstimulated pre-transplant donor and recipient T cells. Of the approximately 25 intestinal transplant recipients enrolled in the cohort, one of whom was a retransplant, 3 patients without pretransplant specimens were excluded. Donor T cell macrochimerism was defined as a peak of at least 4% donor T cells among recipient peripheral blood mononuclear cells. Samples from a few later patients were sequenced in-house on an Illumina MiSeq with MiXCR processing rather than by the commercial service. On the study overall, not on this receptor specifically: Early after transplant, peak levels of circulating GvH clones were found to be associated with declines in HvG clones. The conclusions were limited by the relatively low number and heterogeneity of the intestinal transplant patients. GvH clones turned up in recipient bone marrow, with some appearing earlier in ileal mucosa or blood, a pattern consistent with an intestinal mucosal origin. High GvH to HvG T cell clonal ratios were observed in the allografts of patients with donor T cell macrochimerism.

The protocol used for the library was the immunoSEQ multiplex PCR assay. For most patients, genomic DNA was isolated with the Qiagen DNeasy Blood and Tissue Kit and shipped frozen to Adaptive Biotechnologies for TCR sequencing. For most patients, high-throughput TCR-beta CDR3 sequencing of genomic DNA was performed by Adaptive Biotechnologies. In the original analysis: Adaptive's ImmunoSEQ software supplied the TCR sequencing data for around 19 patients, while MiXCR and VDJtools were used to process a few other patients. CD4 versus CD8 sorting errors were corrected by removing sequences found in both subsets at a frequency ratio below 5:1. CDR3 nucleotide sequences shared between donor and recipient were removed because the origin of such sequences could not be assigned. To be classed as alloreactive, a clone needed at least 2-fold expansion over unstimulated cells and a minimum CFSE-low frequency of 0.002% (template counts) or 0.001% (read counts). Mappable clones were those detected in sequenced pre-transplant spleen, lymph node, or MLR CFSE-low populations of the donor or recipient. The cumulative frequency of alloreactive clones was calculated as a percentage of all sequences, weighted by copy number. TCRdb took this table from immuneACCESS and kept in-frame rearrangements with V and J called. Such tables lack part of the clones; where checked against another copy, unresolved V genes explain under half of the gap, and the rest is unexplained. The DNA gave D and trimming, while V, J and clone size come from that table. The sample profile shows around 50,000 clones; around 92% of them were found once. 0.62% of the sample is in the top ten clones.

The time point label here, explained by the study, means: cells obtained before transplantation from donor or recipient. CD3+CD4+ and CD3+CD8+ populations were FACS-sorted from unstimulated pre-transplant donor and recipient cells taken from spleen or lymph nodes. On this clone itself: The clone's antigen remains unknown. No clone much larger than this one lies a single base away; base qualities are absent.

From a lookup of the germline V gene, CDR1 and CDR2 are SGDLS and YYNGEE. The junction shows trimming of 0 bases on V and 5 bases on J, and the gene matches do not reach 3 bases of it. The CDR3 has 16 amino acids, counting the end cysteine and phenylalanine. Only the CDR3 region is kept as DNA, spanning 48 bases read in frame from base 1. Here the chain combines TRBV9 and TRBJ2-2, with 11 middle bases fitting TRBD2. This clonotype was obtained from a human donor who was the organ donor for an intestinal transplant. Sample: unstimulated CD4+ T cells sorted from spleen or lymph node cells, taken before transplant. The sequenced DNA: TGTGCCAGCAGCGTAGGACTAGCGGGGCGAACCGGGGAGCTGTTTTTT. Translated, it gives CASSVGLAGRTGELFF.